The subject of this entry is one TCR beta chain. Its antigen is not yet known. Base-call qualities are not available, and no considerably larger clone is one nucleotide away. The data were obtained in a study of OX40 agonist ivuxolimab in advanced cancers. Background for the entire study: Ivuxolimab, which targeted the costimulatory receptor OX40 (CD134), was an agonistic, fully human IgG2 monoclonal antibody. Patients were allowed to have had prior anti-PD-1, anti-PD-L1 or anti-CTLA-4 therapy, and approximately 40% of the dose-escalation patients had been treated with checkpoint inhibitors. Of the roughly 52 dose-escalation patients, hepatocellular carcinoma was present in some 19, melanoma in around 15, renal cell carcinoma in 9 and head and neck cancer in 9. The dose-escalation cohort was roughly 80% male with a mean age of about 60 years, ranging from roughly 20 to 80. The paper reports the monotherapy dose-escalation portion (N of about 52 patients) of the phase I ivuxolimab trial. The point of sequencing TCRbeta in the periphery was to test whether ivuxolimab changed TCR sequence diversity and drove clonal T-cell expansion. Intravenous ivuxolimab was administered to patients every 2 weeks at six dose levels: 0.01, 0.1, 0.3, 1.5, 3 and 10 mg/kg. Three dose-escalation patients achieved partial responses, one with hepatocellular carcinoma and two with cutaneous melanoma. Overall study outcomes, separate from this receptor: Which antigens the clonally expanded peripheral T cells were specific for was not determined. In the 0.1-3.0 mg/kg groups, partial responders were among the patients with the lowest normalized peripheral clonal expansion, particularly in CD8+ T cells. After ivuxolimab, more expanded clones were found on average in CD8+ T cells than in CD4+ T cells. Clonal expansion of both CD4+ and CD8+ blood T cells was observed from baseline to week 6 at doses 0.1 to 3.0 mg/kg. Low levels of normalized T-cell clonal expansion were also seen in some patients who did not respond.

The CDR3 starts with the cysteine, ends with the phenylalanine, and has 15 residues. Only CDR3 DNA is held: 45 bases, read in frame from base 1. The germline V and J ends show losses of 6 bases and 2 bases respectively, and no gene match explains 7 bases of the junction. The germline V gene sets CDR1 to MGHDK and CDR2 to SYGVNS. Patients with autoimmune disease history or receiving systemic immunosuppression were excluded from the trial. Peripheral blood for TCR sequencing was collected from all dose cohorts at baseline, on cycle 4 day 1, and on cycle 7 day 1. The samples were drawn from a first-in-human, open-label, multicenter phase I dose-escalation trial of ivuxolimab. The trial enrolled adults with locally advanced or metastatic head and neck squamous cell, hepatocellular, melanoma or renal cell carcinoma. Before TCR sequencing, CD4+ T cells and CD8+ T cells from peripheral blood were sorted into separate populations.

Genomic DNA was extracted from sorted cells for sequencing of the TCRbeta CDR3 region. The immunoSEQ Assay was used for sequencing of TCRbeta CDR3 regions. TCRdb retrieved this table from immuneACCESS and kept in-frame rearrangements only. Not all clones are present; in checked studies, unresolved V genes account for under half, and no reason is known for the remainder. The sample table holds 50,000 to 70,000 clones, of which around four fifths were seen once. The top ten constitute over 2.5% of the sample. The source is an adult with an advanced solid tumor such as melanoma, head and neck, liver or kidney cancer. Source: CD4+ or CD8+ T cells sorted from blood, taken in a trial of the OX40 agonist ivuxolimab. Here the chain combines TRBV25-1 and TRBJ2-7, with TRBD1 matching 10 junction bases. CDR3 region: CASSPGTGVPYEQYF. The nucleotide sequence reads TGTGCCAGCAGCCCCGGGACAGGGGTTCCCTACGAGCAGTACTTC.